This entry lists 10 T cell receptor beta chains sequenced from one sample in a study of T cell responses to AZD1222 COVID-19 vaccine. Sequencing was performed with immunoSEQ multiplex PCR; in TCRdb, only in-frame clones are kept and a portion is missing. The profile shows about 170,000 clones, about 83% of them singletons. The sample consisted of peripheral blood, taken 28 days after the second AZD1222 dose. Every receptor here comes from an adult who received the AZD1222 COVID-19 vaccine.

J is TRBJ1-1 and V is TRBV6-5, with a weak D call TRBD1 (6 bases). V shed 5 bases and J shed 0 bases, with 13 bases lying between them. The germline V gene encodes CDR1 MNHEY and CDR2 SVGAGI. There are 15 residues in the CDR3. As DNA, the CDR3 is TGTGCCAGCAGTCCTGGCAGGGACATGAACACTGAAGCTTTCTTT. Encoded protein: CASSPGRDMNTEAFF.

This clone was detected only a few times. J is TRBJ2-7 and V is TRBV21-1; the table gives TRBD1 as D, unverified against the DNA. TRBV21-1 is a listed pseudogene. The CDR3 has 15 residues. In DNA, the CDR3 is TGTGCCAGATCCTGGGACAGACTTAGCTCCTACGAGCAGTACTTC. Residues: CARSWDRLSSYEQYF.

As concerns this clone: Its ends do not fully match the called genes, so a read error is possible. V and J are TRBV12-3 or TRBV12-4 and TRBJ1-2, with unresolved D. This CDR3 region has 9 residues. The CDR3 DNA reads as TGTGCCAGCACCTCACCCGTCGCCTTC. Translated: CASTSPVAF.

V is TRBV19 and J is TRBJ2-2; D is uncertain. The CDR3 contains 13 residues. With 6 bases removed from V and 4 bases from J, the gap between germline ends came to 9 bases. Per the germline V gene, CDR1 is LNHDA and CDR2 is SQIVND (reference sequence). CDR3 amino acids: CASSPLTTGELFF. As DNA, the CDR3 is TGTGCCAGTAGCCCCCTAACCACCGGGGAGCTGTTTTTT.

This clone was observed once. V gene TRBV5-1 combines with J gene TRBJ2-1; no clear D. The CDR3 is made up of 17 amino acids. V lost 0 bases and J 6 bases, leaving 19 bases between the germline ends. Germline CDR1 is SGHRS and CDR2 is YFSETQ. The CDR3 nucleotides are TGCGCCAGCAGCTTGGAGGAAGGGCCAGCCACCTCCAATGAGCAGTTCTTC. Translating it yields CASSLEEGPATSNEQFF.

The V and J genes are TRBV5-1 and TRBJ2-7; D is possibly TRBD2 (5 bases). Between the trimmed V and J ends, which lost 4 bases and 2 bases, there was a span of 13 bases. Germline V gives CDR1 SGHRS, CDR2 YFSETQ. The CDR3 is 14 amino acids. This CDR3 is CASSDGWGAYEQYF. The CDR3 bases are TGCGCCAGCAGCGATGGTTGGGGAGCCTACGAGCAGTACTTC. The full variable domain, rest sourced from reference TRBV5-1 and TRBJ2-7, is KAGVTQTPRYLIKTRGQQVTLSCSPISGHRSVSWYQQTPGQGLQFLFEYFSETQRNKGNFPGRFSGRQFSNSRSEMNVSTLELGDSALYLCASSDGWGAYEQYFGPGTRLTVT.

The gene calls are TRBV11-2 and TRBJ2-3, with 8 bases matching TRBD2. The CDR3 consists of 18 residues. Germline-derived CDR1 and CDR2 are SGHAT and FQNNGV. V shed 5 bases, J shed 1 base, and the junction held 14 bases outside the gene matches. DNA of the CDR3: TGTGCCAGCAGCCCAGCCATCGGGGGGGGGTGGGGCACAGATACGCAGTATTTT. This encodes CASSPAIGGGWGTDTQYF. Full variable domain (missing parts from reference TRBV11-2 and TRBJ2-3): EAGVAQSPRYKIIEKRQSVAFWCNPISGHATLYWYQQILGQGPKLLIQFQNNGVVDDSQLPKDRFSAERLKGVDSTLKIQPAKLEDSAVYLCASSPAIGGGWGTDTQYFGPGTRLTVL.

The chain couples TRBV11-2 to TRBJ2-1, with D possibly matching TRBD2 (6 bases). This CDR3 is 13 amino acids long. The germline V gene encodes CDR1 SGHAT and CDR2 FQNNGV. The V and J ends lost 4 bases and 4 bases respectively, with 8 bases between them. The CDR3 DNA sequence: TGTGCCAGCAGCTCGGGACTGTACAATGAGCAGTTCTTC. It yields the protein CASSSGLYNEQFF. The full variable domain, completed using reference TRBV11-2 and TRBJ2-1, is EAGVAQSPRYKIIEKRQSVAFWCNPISGHATLYWYQQILGQGPKLLIQFQNNGVVDDSQLPKDRFSAERLKGVDSTLKIQPAKLEDSAVYLCASSSGLYNEQFFGPGTRLTVL.

The chain carries TRBV3-1 (or the pseudogene TRBV3-2) and TRBJ2-5, with 8 positions matching TRBD2. The CDR3 contains 15 residues. Germline lookup yields CDR1 LGHDT and CDR2 YNNKEL (reference sequence). With 1 base clipped from V and 5 bases from J, the junction kept 6 bases outside the gene matches. CDR3 DNA: TGTGCCAGCAGCCAAGGAAATAGCGGGGAGGAGACCCAGTACTTC. This sequence encodes CASSQGNSGEETQYF.

The V call is TRBV4-1, the J call TRBJ2-3, with 12 positions matching TRBD2. This CDR3 region has 16 residues. Trimming removed 4 bases from V and 4 bases from J; junction bases left unmatched: 6. Per the germline V gene, CDR1 is MGHRA and CDR2 is YSYEKL. The DNA for the CDR3 is TGCGCCAGCAGCCCGGGACTAGCGGGTCCCCCAGATACGCAGTATTTT. Amino acids: CASSPGLAGPPDTQYF.